This T cell receptor (beta chain) comes out of a study of blood T cell repertoires in COVID-19. Study as a whole: There were acute and convalescent COVID-19 samples, and they came from the United States, Italy and Spain. The cDNA or gDNA used as material had been derived from T cells, B-cell-depleted T cells, or PBMCs.

Original processing methods: Amplification from reference gene primers served as the basis for estimated nucleated cell counts. The table came from immunoSEQ multiplex PCR; TCRdb's copy has only in-frame clones and leaves some out. That table gives V, J and clone size, and the DNA gave D and trimming. The repertoire holds about 210,000 clones, with 70% to 90% as singletons. CDR1 is MNHEY, CDR2 SVGEGT, per germline. This CDR3 spans 13 amino acids. V was pared by 1 base and J by 15 bases, with 17 bases between. The clonotype comes from a woman in her forties with acute or convalescent COVID-19. This chain connects TRBV6-2 or TRBV6-3 to TRBJ2-3; tentative D call: TRBD2 (5 bases). The sample was peripheral blood. CDR3 DNA: TGTGCCAGCAGTTACTTACCTTGGGTGCCGGGATATTTT. This gives the protein CASSYLPWVPGYF.